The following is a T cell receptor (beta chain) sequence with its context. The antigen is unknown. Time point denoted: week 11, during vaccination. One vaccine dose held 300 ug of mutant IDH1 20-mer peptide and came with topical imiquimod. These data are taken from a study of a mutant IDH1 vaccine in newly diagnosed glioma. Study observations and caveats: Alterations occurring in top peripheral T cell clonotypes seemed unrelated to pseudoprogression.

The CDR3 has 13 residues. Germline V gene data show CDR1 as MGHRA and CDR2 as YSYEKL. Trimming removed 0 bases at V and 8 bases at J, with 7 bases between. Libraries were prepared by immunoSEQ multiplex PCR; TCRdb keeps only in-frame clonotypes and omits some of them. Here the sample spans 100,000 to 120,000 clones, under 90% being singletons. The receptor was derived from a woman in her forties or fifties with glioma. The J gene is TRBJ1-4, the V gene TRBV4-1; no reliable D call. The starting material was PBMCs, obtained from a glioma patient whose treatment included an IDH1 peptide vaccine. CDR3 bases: TGCGCCAGCAGCCAAGAAGTAAAGGAAAAACTGTTTTTT. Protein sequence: CASSQEVKEKLFF.